This T cell receptor beta chain was identified during a study of naive and memory T cell subsets. Trimming removed 0 bases at V and 7 bases at J, with 14 bases between. This CDR3 spans 15 amino acids. Germline V gene sequence: CDR1 SGHDT, CDR2 YYEEEE. This clonotype was detected ten times or more. Two oligonucleotides, mixed equimolar, formed the beta constant-region primer covering TRBC1 and TRBC2. Ligated cDNA was amplified by four rounds of PCR with nested alpha and beta constant-region primers and SP2. In TCRdb, the UMI-ligation and nested PCR reads were re-called with MiXCR into one record per CDR3 protein. Here the sample spans 25,000 to 40,000 distinct CDR3 sequences, under 20% being singletons.

The clonotype originates from a human donor in good health. The V and J genes are TRBV5-6 and TRBJ2-1; D possibly corresponds to TRBD2 (7 bases). The sequenced sample was effector memory CD4+ T cells from blood. Sample subset: effector memory, CD45RA- CD27-. The CDR3 region is CASSLAGGAGNEQFF. CDR3 nucleotides: TGTGCCAGCAGCTTGGCGGGGGGCGCGGGGAATGAGCAGTTCTTC.